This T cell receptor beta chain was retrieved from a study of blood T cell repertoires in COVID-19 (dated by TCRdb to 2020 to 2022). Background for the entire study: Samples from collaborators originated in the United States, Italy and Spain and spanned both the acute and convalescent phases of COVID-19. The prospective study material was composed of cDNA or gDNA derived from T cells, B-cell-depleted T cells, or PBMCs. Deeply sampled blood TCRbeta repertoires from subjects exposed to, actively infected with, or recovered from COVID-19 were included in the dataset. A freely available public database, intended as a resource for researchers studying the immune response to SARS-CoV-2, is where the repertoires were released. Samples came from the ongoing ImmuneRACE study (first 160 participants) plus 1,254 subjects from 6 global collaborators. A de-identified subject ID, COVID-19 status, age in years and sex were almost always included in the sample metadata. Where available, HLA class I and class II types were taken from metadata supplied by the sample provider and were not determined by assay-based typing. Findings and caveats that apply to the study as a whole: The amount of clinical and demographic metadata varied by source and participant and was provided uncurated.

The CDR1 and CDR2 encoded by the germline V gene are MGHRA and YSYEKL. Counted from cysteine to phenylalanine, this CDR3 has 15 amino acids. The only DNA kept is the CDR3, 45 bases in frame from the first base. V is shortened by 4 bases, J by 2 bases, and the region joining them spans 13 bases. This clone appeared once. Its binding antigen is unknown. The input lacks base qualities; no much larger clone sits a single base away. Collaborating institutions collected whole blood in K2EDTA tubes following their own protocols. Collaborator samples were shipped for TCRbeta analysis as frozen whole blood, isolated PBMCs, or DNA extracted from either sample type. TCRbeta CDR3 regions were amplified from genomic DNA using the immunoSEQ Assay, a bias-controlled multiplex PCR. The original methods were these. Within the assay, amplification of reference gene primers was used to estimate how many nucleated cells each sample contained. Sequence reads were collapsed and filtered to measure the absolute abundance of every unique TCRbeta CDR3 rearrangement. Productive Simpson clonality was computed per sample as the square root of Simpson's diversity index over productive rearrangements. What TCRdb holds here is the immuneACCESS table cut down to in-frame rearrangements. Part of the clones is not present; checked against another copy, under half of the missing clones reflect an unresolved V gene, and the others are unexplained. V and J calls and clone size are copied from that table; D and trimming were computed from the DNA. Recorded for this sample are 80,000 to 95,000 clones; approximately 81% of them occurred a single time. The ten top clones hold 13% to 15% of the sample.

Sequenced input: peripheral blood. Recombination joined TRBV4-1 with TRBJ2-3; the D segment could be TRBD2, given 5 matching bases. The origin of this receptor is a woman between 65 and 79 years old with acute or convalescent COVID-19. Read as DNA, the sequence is TGCGCCAGCAGCCTTTTGAGCGGAACCACAGATACGCAGTATTTT. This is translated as CASSLLSGTTDTQYF.